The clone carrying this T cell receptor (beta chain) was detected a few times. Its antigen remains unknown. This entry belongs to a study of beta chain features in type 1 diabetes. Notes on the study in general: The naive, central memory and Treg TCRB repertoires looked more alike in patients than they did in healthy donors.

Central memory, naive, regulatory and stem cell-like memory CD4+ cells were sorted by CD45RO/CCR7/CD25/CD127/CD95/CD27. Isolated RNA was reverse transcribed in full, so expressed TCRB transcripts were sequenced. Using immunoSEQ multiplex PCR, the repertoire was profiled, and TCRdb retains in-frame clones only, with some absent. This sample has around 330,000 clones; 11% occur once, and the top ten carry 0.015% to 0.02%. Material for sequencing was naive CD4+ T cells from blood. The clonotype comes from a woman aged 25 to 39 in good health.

CDR3 DNA sequence: TGTGCCAGCAGCGCTAGACTGAGAAGCTCCTACAATGAGCAGTTCTTC. Translation: CASSARLRSSYNEQFF. The gene calls are TRBV9 and TRBJ2-1; no definite D call. Trimming took off 3 bases at V and 0 bases at J, with 13 bases between the two ends. Germline V gene lookup returns CDR1 SGDLS and CDR2 YYNGEE. This CDR3 region has 16 residues.